The sequence of this T cell receptor (beta chain) was determined in a study of shared clonotypes between healthy human individuals. This clone has just one count. Its antigen is currently unknown. The CDR3 is 15 residues long. The V and J ends lost 4 bases and 3 bases respectively, with 17 bases between them. From germline, CDR1 is SGHNT and CDR2 YYREEE (reference sequence). Produced via immunoSEQ multiplex PCR; TCRdb's table is partial and in-frame only. The repertoire holds 950,000 to 1,200,000 clones, with approximately 77% as singletons. Study conclusions and caveats: Tissues were not sampled, only blood, and their repertoires likely differ. Relative to their counterparts shared across all four donors, non-shared clonotypes exhibited diminished generation probabilities.

This chain uses TRBV5-4 with TRBJ2-7, with a tentative D call TRBD1 (6 bases). The receptor was isolated from a man between 18 and 35 years old in good health. Some clones in this sample may be carry-over from other donors' samples. Material for sequencing was memory CD4+ T cells from PBMCs. As to subset: CD45RA-negative fraction. The CDR3, as DNA: TGTGCCAGCAGCCCGGGCAGGGGATCCCTCTACGAGCAGTACTTC. It is translated as CASSPGRGSLYEQYF. Together with reference TRBV5-4 and TRBJ2-7, the CDR3 gives the full variable domain: ETGVTQSPTHLIKTRGQQVTLRCSSQSGHNTVSWYQQALGQGPQFIFQYYREEENGRGNFPPRFSGLQFPNYSSELNVNALELDDSALYLCASSPGRGSLYEQYFGPGTRLTVT.